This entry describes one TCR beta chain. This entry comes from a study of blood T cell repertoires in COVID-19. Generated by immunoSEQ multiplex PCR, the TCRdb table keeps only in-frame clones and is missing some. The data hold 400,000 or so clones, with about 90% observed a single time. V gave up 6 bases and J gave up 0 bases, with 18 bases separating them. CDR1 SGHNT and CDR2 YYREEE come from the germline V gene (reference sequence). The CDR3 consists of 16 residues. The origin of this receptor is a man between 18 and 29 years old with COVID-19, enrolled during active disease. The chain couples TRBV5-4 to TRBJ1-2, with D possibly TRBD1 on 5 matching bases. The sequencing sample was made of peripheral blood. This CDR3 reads CASTRSSGTSNYGYTF. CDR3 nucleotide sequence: TGTGCCAGCACCCGGAGTAGTGGGACTTCTAACTATGGCTACACCTTC.